The 3 T cell receptor beta chains reported below all come from one sample, sequenced in a study of blood T cell repertoires in COVID-19. Measured with immunoSEQ multiplex PCR; TCRdb has only the in-frame clones, and not every one. The sample contains hundreds of thousands of clones, around 88% of which appear only once. The sequenced sample was peripheral blood. The receptor set was obtained from a man older than 75 with acute or convalescent COVID-19.

This chain joins TRBV6-6 and TRBJ2-3; 7 nucleotides line up with TRBD1. The CDR3 runs 15 residues. Per germline, CDR1 MNHNY and CDR2 SVGAGI (reference sequence). V trimming: 7 bases; J trimming: 3 bases; junction bases outside the gene matches: 10. In DNA, the CDR3 is TGTGCCAGCAAAAATACAGGGGACCTTACAGATACGCAGTATTTT. This sequence encodes CASKNTGDLTDTQYF.

The CDR3 coding sequence is TGTGCCAGCAGTTATGGGGAGGATTCACCCCTCCACTTT. This gives the protein CASSYGEDSPLHF. J is TRBJ1-6 and V is TRBV6-5, with D unclear. The CDR3 has 13 residues. Deletions cut 3 bases from V and 8 bases from J, with 8 bases between. Germline V gene lookup returns CDR1 MNHEY and CDR2 SVGAGI.

This chain uses TRBV7-2 with TRBJ2-7; D is uncertain. The CDR3 has 12 residues. The germline V gene encodes CDR1 SGHTA and CDR2 FQGNSA. Trimming shortened V by 3 bases and J by 0 bases, and 3 bases separated the two germline ends. CDR3 coding DNA: TGTGCCAGCAGCTTCAGCTCCTACGAGCAGTACTTC. Its translation: CASSFSSYEQYF.